These T cell receptor beta chains were read from a single sample in a study of T cells after yellow fever vaccination. TCRdb processed the 5' RACE reads anew with MiXCR; each CDR3 protein has one entry. The table has around 260,000 distinct CDR3 sequences, roughly 5.2% seen once. Sequencing used CD4+ T cells sorted from PBMCs, obtained on the day of the yellow fever booster vaccination. These receptors all stem from a man between 18 and 35 years old who received the YFV17D yellow fever vaccine. The CDR3 runs from the conserved cysteine through the conserved F or W. The D gene is left open where the match is weak. The size field is filled for only some rows; it gives once, few, many or a size class.

>TRBJ2-1|-|TRBV5-4|TRBD1
TGTGCCAGCAGAGGACAGGGGGAGATTGAGCAGTTCTTC
CASRGQGEIEQFF
>TRBJ1-5|-|TRBV3-1|-
TGTGCCAGCAGCCACTCATCCGGGTCAGGGGGCAATCAGCCCCAGCATTTT
CASSHSSGSGGNQPQHF
>TRBJ1-1|many|TRBV5-6|-
TGTGCCAGCACCCTGGGAGGGTACACTGAAGCTTTCTTT
CASTLGGYTEAFF
>TRBJ2-3|many|TRBV9|-
TGTGCCAGCAGCCCCCAGGGCTGGGATGCAGATACGCAGTATTTT
CASSPQGWDADTQYF
>TRBJ2-5|-|TRBV7-9|TRBD1
TGTGCCAGCAGCTCCCAGGACAGGGCGGAGACCCAGTACTTC
CASSSQDRAETQYF
>TRBJ1-1|-|TRBV6-5|TRBD1
TGTGCCAGCAGTCGGGGACAGGGGGCGGACACTGAAGCTTTCTTT
CASSRGQGADTEAFF
>TRBJ1-5|few|TRBV12-3/TRBV12-4|TRBD1
TGTGCCAGCAAAGACCGGGACAGAGAAAATCAGCCCCAGCATTTT
CASKDRDRENQPQHF
>TRBJ2-5|many|TRBV28|TRBD2
TGTGCCAGCAGGCCACTAGCGGGGGGTTTAGAGACCCAGTACTTC
CASRPLAGGLETQYF
>TRBJ2-6|-|TRBV7-6|-
TGTGCCAGCAGCTCCCCCTGGTCCAGTAATGGGGCCAACGTCCTGACTTTC
CASSSPWSSNGANVLTF
>TRBJ2-1|many|TRBV7-2|TRBD2
TGTGCCAGCAGAGAGCGGGGGGGCCTCTCCTACAATGAGCAGTTCTTC
CASRERGGLSYNEQFF
>TRBJ1-1|few|TRBV12-3/TRBV12-4|-
TGTGCCAGCATTTCGGACACATGGGGGAACACTGAAGCTTTCTTT
CASISDTWGNTEAFF
>TRBJ2-2|-|TRBV6-5|-
TGTGCCAGCAGTTACGGGACGGGAGCGAACACCGGGGAGCTGTTTTTT
CASSYGTGANTGELFF
>TRBJ1-1|few|TRBV11-2|-
TGTGCCAGCAGCTTACATGGGGGAGCTTTCTTT
CASSLHGGAFF
>TRBJ2-3|-|TRBV25-1|-
TGTGCCAGCAGTGAACCCATTAGCACAGATACGCAGTATTTT
CASSEPISTDTQYF
>TRBJ1-2|few|TRBV4-1|-
TGCGCCAGCAGCCAAGCGTCCCAGGGTGTCTATGGCTACACCTTC
CASSQASQGVYGYTF
>TRBJ2-3|many|TRBV29-1|-
TGCACCGGGTCCTTGGCCGGGGGAGAGGCGCAGTATTTT
CTGSLAGGEAQYF
>TRBJ1-2|-|TRBV12-3/TRBV12-4|TRBD1
TGTGCCAGCAGCCCTCGACAGGGGAACTATGGCTACACCTTC
CASSPRQGNYGYTF
>TRBJ2-2|-|TRBV7-2|TRBD1
TGTGCCAGCAGCCAGCCGGGACAGGGGGCTTCCGGGGAGCTGTTTTTT
CASSQPGQGASGELFF
>TRBJ2-1|many|TRBV12-3/TRBV12-4|TRBD2
TGTGCCAGCAGGCCCGGGACTAGCGGGGGGGGTCAGCAGTTCTTC
CASRPGTSGGGQQFF
>TRBJ2-3|-|TRBV4-1|TRBD2
TGCGCCAGCAGCCAACCGCGGGCTAGCGGGCGCACAGATACGCAGTATTTT
CASSQPRASGRTDTQYF